Shown below are 31 T cell receptor beta chains from a single sample sequenced in a study of tissue T cells after allogeneic stem cell transplantation. Time point specified: mouse harvest day 14 after allogeneic transplant. The graft held 10^6 splenic CD5+ T cells and 10^7 T-cell-depleted bone marrow cells. TCRdb's table, derived via immunoSEQ multiplex PCR, lists solely in-frame clones and lacks some. The data contain 5,000 or so clones, around a third of them singletons. Sequencing used skin. The receptors were sampled from a female BALB/c mouse given C57BL/6 T cells with graft-versus-host disease after an allogeneic hematopoietic cell transplant.

This clone was seen more than once but under ten times. All gene names here are mouse names. The CDR3 extends 1 residue past the end of the read, so its final part is completed from the germline J gene. This chain joins TRBV23 and TRBJ2-2; the table assigns TRBD1, which was not confirmed against the DNA. The length of the CDR3 is 16 residues. Germline V lookup: CDR1 KGHTA, CDR2 FQNQQP. CDR3 DNA, as far as it was read: TGCTCCAGCAGTCGAAGGGACAGGGTAAACACCGGGCAGCTCTAC. Residues: CSSSRRDRVNTGQLY. The full CDR3 protein reads CSSSRRDRVNTGQLYF. Complete variable domain (other parts from reference TRBV23 and TRBJ2-2): DAAVTQKPRYLIKMKGQEAEMKCIPEKGHTAVFWYQQKQSKELKFLIYFQNQQPLDQIDMVKERFSAVCPSSSLCSLGIRTCEAEDSALYLCSSSRRDRVNTGQLYFGEGSKLTVL.

Details on this clone: Gene names refer to mouse genes. Read sequence stops 1 residue before the CDR3 end, and the germline J gene provides the missing end. The chain recombines TRBV26 with TRBJ2-2; D call uncertain. This CDR3 contains 15 residues. The ends were cut back, 1 base at V and 4 bases at J, with 10 bases in the middle. CDR1 and CDR2 (germline): KGHPV, FQNQEV (reference sequence). The CDR3 sequence: CASSLYGPGTGQLYF. The DNA read from the CDR3 is TGTGCCAGCAGTCTGTATGGGCCGGGCACCGGGCAGCTCTAC.

This clone was found a few times. The genes are named according to mouse. The CDR3 end lies 1 residue beyond the end of the read and is filled in from the germline J gene. The rearrangement links TRBV13-2 to TRBJ1-3; D perhaps matches TRBD1 (6 bases). The length of the CDR3 is 15 residues. Germline V gene data show CDR1 as NNHNN and CDR2 as SYGAGS (reference sequence). V shed 1 base and J shed 3 bases, with 11 bases lying between them. CDR3 in amino acids: CASGDLGALGNTLYF. The sequenced part of the CDR3 DNA is TGTGCCAGCGGTGATTTGGGGGCTCTTGGAAATACGCTCTAT.

Within the sample, this clone is medium-sized. The listed genes are named as in mouse. The read ends 1 residue shy of where the CDR3 ends; the end is completed using the germline J gene. The V gene is TRBV26, the J gene TRBJ2-5; TRBD2 matches at 12 bases. CDR3 length equals 15 residues. V was clipped by 5 bases and J by 6 bases; unmatched bases: 6. CDR1 is KGHPV and CDR2 is FQNQEV in the germline V gene (reference sequence). The CDR3 reads CASSLTGGARDTQYF. The DNA read from the CDR3 is TGTGCCAGCAGTTTGACTGGGGGGGCGCGTGACACCCAGTAC.

Of note for this clone: The germline and genes are mouse ones. The CDR3 is cut off 1 residue early in the read; its end comes from the germline J gene. The chain links TRBV13-3 to TRBJ2-1; D not resolved. Between the trimmed V and J ends, which lost 3 bases and 6 bases, there was a span of 7 bases. The CDR3 is 12 residues long. The germline V gene has CDR1 NNHDY and CDR2 SYVADS. The CDR3 is CASSGRVAEQFF. Incomplete CDR3 DNA: TGTGCCAGCAGTGGGCGGGTTGCTGAGCAGTTC.

This clone was detected a few times. Genes and germline are mouse. The read ends 1 residue early relative to the CDR3; the germline J gene fills the gap. The J gene is TRBJ2-1, the V gene TRBV23; the listed D gene, TRBD2, was not tested against the DNA. The CDR3 loop spans 14 amino acids. Looked up from germline, CDR1 is KGHTA and CDR2 is FQNQQP. CDR3 in amino acids: CSSSRTGGHAEQFF. The sequenced CDR3 bases are TGCTCCAGCAGTCGGACTGGGGGGCATGCTGAGCAGTTC.

Regarding this clone: Any gene name here is a mouse gene name. Read coverage stops 1 residue before the CDR3 terminus; the germline J gene supplies the remainder. The chain recombines TRBV12-2 with TRBJ1-3; D is undetermined. Germline CDR1 reads SGHLS; CDR2 reads HYDKME. V was clipped by 0 bases and J by 0 bases, with 5 bases between them. The CDR3 runs to 14 residues. CDR3 in amino acids: CASSLGNSGNTLYF. CDR3 DNA, as far as it was read: TGTGCCAGCTCTCTCGGGAATTCTGGAAATACGCTCTAT.

This clone was seen more than once but under ten times. Mouse gene names apply. The observed sequence ends 1 residue before the CDR3 terminus, with the missing tail filled in from the germline J gene. V gene TRBV3 combines with J gene TRBJ2-3, with TRBD1 matching over 7 bases. Trimming cost V 5 bases and J 0 bases; bases outside gene matches: 2. The germline V gene encodes CDR1 SNHLY and CDR2 FYNGKV (reference sequence). CDR3 length: 14 residues. The sequenced CDR3 bases are TGTGCCAGCAGCAGACAGGGTAGTGCAGAAACGCTGTAT. Translated, it gives CASSRQGSAETLY. The whole CDR3 is CASSRQGSAETLYF.

For this clone: Each gene name is a mouse one. The missing CDR3 end, 1 residue past where the read stops, is filled in from the germline J gene. The chain couples TRBV3 to TRBJ2-2; D perhaps matches TRBD2 (5 bases). Trimming pared 1 base from V and 4 bases from J, leaving 7 bases between. CDR1 SNHLY and CDR2 FYNGKV come from the germline V gene (reference sequence). The CDR3 totals 14 residues. The chain's CDR3 is CASSLVGSTGQLYF. The sequenced CDR3 bases are TGTGCCAGCAGCTTAGTGGGGTCCACCGGGCAGCTCTAC. Combining the CDR3 with reference TRBV3 and TRBJ2-2 gives the whole variable domain GPKVLQIPSHQIIDMGQMVTLNCDPVSNHLYFYWYKQILGQQMEFLVNFYNGKVMEKSKLFKDQFSVERPDGSYFTLKIQPTALEDSAVYFCASSLVGSTGQLYFGEGSKLTVL.

With respect to this clone: The listed genes are named as in mouse. The CDR3 loop is CASSLYGGDQNTLYF. Partial CDR3 DNA: TGTGCCAGCAGTTTATATGGGGGCGATCAAAACACCTTGTAC. The J gene is TRBJ2-4, the V gene TRBV15, with D possibly called TRBD1 or TRBD2 (6 bases each). The CDR3 goes on 1 residue after the read ends, and that part is filled in from the germline J gene. Germline-derived CDR1 and CDR2 are SGHND and FRSKSL. The CDR3 extends over 15 amino acids. V lost 2 bases, J lost 2 bases, and 11 bases lay in between.

This clone was counted between two and nine times. Gene names are the mouse ones. The sequenced fragment ends 1 residue before the CDR3 boundary, so the rest is inferred from the germline J gene. This chain connects TRBV1 to TRBJ2-7; possible D gene TRBD1, 6 bases. The CDR3 sequence is 11 residues long. V was shortened by 4 bases and J by 6 bases, with 7 bases between the two germline ends. Germline-derived CDR1 and CDR2 are NSQYPW and LRSPGD (reference sequence). The CDR3: CTCSVDSEQYF. The sequenced part of the CDR3 DNA is TGCACCTGCAGTGTGGACAGTGAACAGTAC.

This clone was seen a few times. Genes here carry mouse names. The read terminates 1 residue before the CDR3 end, so the remaining end is supplied by the germline J gene. The genes are TRBV20 and TRBJ1-4, with 7 bases fitting TRBD1. The CDR3 sequence is 12 residues long. The V segment lost 3 bases and the J segment 5 bases; nucleotides outside the gene matches: 0. Per the germline V gene, CDR1 is GFQATS and CDR2 is STVNSAI. CDR3 amino acids: CGASRGNERLFF. The sequenced CDR3 bases are TGTGGTGCTAGCAGGGGGAACGAAAGATTATTT.

About this clone: The genes are named according to mouse. The missing CDR3 end, 1 residue past where the read stops, is filled in from the germline J gene. The chain carries TRBV26 and TRBJ1-4; TRBD1 might be the D (6 bases). The CDR3 runs to 14 residues. Germline lookup yields CDR1 KGHPV and CDR2 FQNQEV (reference sequence). V gave up 6 bases and J gave up 0 bases, with 8 bases separating them. CDR3 protein: CASRTGISNERLFF. CDR3 bases read: TGTGCCAGCAGAACAGGGATTTCCAACGAAAGATTATTT. Complete variable domain (other parts from reference TRBV26 and TRBJ1-4): NSKVIQTPRYLVKGQGQKAKMRCIPEKGHPVVFWYQQNKNNEFKFLINFQNQEVLQQIDMTEKRFSAECPSNSPCSLEIQSSEAGDSALYLCASRTGISNERLFFGHGTKLSVL.

This clone is medium-sized in the sample. Gene names denote mouse genes. The read terminates 1 residue before the CDR3 end, so the remaining end is supplied by the germline J gene. J is TRBJ2-1 and V is TRBV26; D remains unclear. Germline V gives CDR1 KGHPV, CDR2 FQNQEV (reference sequence). CDR3 length: 13 residues. The V end lost 4 bases, the J end lost 0 bases, and 4 bases lay between the germline ends. The CDR3 loop reads CASSRFNYAEQFF. Incomplete CDR3 DNA: TGTGCCAGCAGTCGGTTTAACTATGCTGAGCAGTTC.

This clone has a handful of counts. Germline and genes here are mouse. The DNA ends 1 residue before the CDR3 does, and the rest of the CDR3 is filled in from the germline J gene. The chain is built from TRBV19 and TRBJ1-3; TRBD1 matches 8 bases. Germline CDR1 reads FNHDT; CDR2 reads SITEND (reference sequence). Trimming took 5 bases from V and 0 from J; bases not matched to a gene: 7. The CDR3 contains 16 residues. CDR3 region: CASSPQGALSGNTLYF. The CDR3 DNA, read in part, is TGTGCCAGCAGCCCTCAGGGGGCCCTTTCTGGAAATACGCTCTAT.

A few counts support this clone. Genes and germline are mouse. The read terminates 1 residue before the CDR3 end, so the remaining end is supplied by the germline J gene. V usage is TRBV2 and J usage is TRBJ2-5, with D maybe TRBD2 (6 bases). V lost 0 bases and J lost 4, with 8 bases in between. The germline V gene encodes CDR1 LGHNA and CDR2 YSYQKL. The CDR3 has 14 residues. The sequenced part of the CDR3 DNA is TGTGCCAGCAGCCAAGATGTGGGGGAAGACACCCAGTAC. Translation gives CASSQDVGEDTQY. The full CDR3 protein reads CASSQDVGEDTQYF.

Note on this clone: Mouse names are used for the genes. Sequencing ends 1 residue short of the CDR3 end; the germline J gene provides the rest. The chain combines TRBV16 with TRBJ2-5; 9 nucleotides line up with TRBD2. Germline V gives CDR1 SGHSA, CDR2 FRNQAP. This CDR3 spans 13 amino acids. The trim removed 5 bases at V and 5 bases at J, leaving 2 bases unmatched. CDR3: CASSQTGGDTQYF. Partial CDR3 DNA: TGTGCAAGCAGCCAGACTGGGGGAGACACCCAGTAC.

About this clone itself: Germline and genes here are mouse. The read ends 1 residue shy of where the CDR3 ends; the end is completed using the germline J gene. The J gene is TRBJ1-3, the V gene TRBV13-3; D not certain. The V gene lost 1 base and the J gene lost 0 bases, with 8 bases spanning the gap. CDR1 and CDR2 (germline): NNHDY, SYVADS. The CDR3 spans 15 residues. The CDR3 DNA, read in part, is TGTGCCAGCAGTGATCCGGGATATTCTGGAAATACGCTCTAT. Amino acid sequence: CASSDPGYSGNTLY. In full, the CDR3 is CASSDPGYSGNTLYF.

Sample share makes this clone medium-sized. These gene names are mouse names. The read ends 1 residue early relative to the CDR3; the germline J gene fills the gap. The chain combines TRBV31 with TRBJ2-1, with D perhaps matching TRBD1 (6 bases). The CDR3 has 14 residues. V lost 1 base to trimming and J lost 0 bases, with 7 bases between them. CDR1 is GKSSPN, CDR2 SITVG, per germline. CDR3 amino acids: CAWSHRVNYAEQFF. The sequenced CDR3 bases are TGTGCCTGGAGTCACAGGGTTAACTATGCTGAGCAGTTC.

Notes on this clone: Each gene name is a mouse one. The CDR3 DNA, read in part, is TGTGCTAGCAGTTCCTGGGGGGTCCCCTCCTATGAACAGTAC. Its translation: CASSSWGVPSYEQY. The whole CDR3 reads CASSSWGVPSYEQYF. The chain combines TRBV29 with TRBJ2-7; TRBD2 matches at 8 bases. Coverage ceases 1 residue before the CDR3 finishes, and the germline J gene fills in the end. With V trimmed by 4 bases and J by 0 bases, 5 bases remained unmatched. The CDR3 runs to 15 residues. Germline-derived CDR1 and CDR2 are MSHET and SYDVDS. Looking up the rest from reference TRBV29 and TRBJ2-7 gives the full variable domain: DMKVTQMPRYLIKRMGENVLLECGQDMSHETMYWYRQDPGLGLQLIYISYDVDSNSEGDIPKGYRVSRKKREHFSLILDSAKTNQTSVYFCASSSWGVPSYEQYFGPGTRLTVL.

Judged by abundance, this clone is medium-sized. Gene names are the mouse ones. The sequenced part of the CDR3 DNA is TGTGCAAGCAGTCTACAGGGGGTTTCCAACGAAAGATTATTT. Translation gives CASSLQGVSNERLF. The full CDR3 is CASSLQGVSNERLFF. The chain uses TRBV16 and TRBJ1-4, with 8 bases identical to TRBD1. The CDR3 end falls 1 residue outside the read, so it is completed with the germline J gene. Germline assignment: CDR1 SGHSA and CDR2 FRNQAP. J lost 0 bases, V lost 6 bases, and 3 bases had no gene match. The CDR3 length is 15 residues.

Regarding this clone: Any gene name here is a mouse gene name. The missing CDR3 end, 1 residue past where the read stops, is filled in from the germline J gene. The chain joins TRBV23 to TRBJ1-1. Per the germline V gene, CDR1 is KGHTA and CDR2 is FQNQQP. The CDR3 covers 13 residues. The CDR3 bases that were read are TGCTCCAGCAGCCCCCGGGGGAACACAGAAGTCTTC. Protein: CSSSPRGNTEVF. The whole CDR3 is CSSSPRGNTEVFF.

In this sample, this clone is large. The genes are named according to mouse. With the read ending 1 residue before the CDR3 end, the germline J gene is used to fill in that end. V usage is TRBV12-1 and J usage is TRBJ2-7, with 11 bases fitting TRBD2. The CDR3 runs to 15 residues. V was clipped by 0 bases and J by 6 bases; unmatched bases: 6. Germline loops: CDR1 SGHSN, CDR2 HYEKVE. CDR3 DNA, as far as it was read: TGTGCCAGCTCTCTCGGTCACTGGGGGGGCTTTGAACAGTAC. It is translated as CASSLGHWGGFEQY. The full CDR3 protein is CASSLGHWGGFEQYF. Supplemented by reference TRBV12-1 and TRBJ2-7, the full variable domain reads DSGVVQSPRHIIKEKGGRSVLTCIPISGHSNVVWYQQTLGKELKFLIQHYEKVERDKGFLPSRFSVQQFDDYHSEMNMSALELEDSAMYFCASSLGHWGGFEQYFGPGTRLTVL.

A word on this clone: The germline and genes are mouse ones. The CDR3 end falls 1 residue outside the read, so it is completed with the germline J gene. The chain has TRBV23 and TRBJ2-4; the DNA was not compared with TRBD1, the D call given in the table. The germline V gene encodes CDR1 KGHTA and CDR2 FQNQQP. CDR3 length equals 14 residues. Incomplete CDR3 DNA: TGCTCCAGCAGCCTCCGGGACAATCAAAACACCTTGTAC. Translation gives CSSSLRDNQNTLY. The whole CDR3 is CSSSLRDNQNTLYF. Variable domain in full (rest from reference TRBV23 and TRBJ2-4): DAAVTQKPRYLIKMKGQEAEMKCIPEKGHTAVFWYQQKQSKELKFLIYFQNQQPLDQIDMVKERFSAVCPSSSLCSLGIRTCEAEDSALYLCSSSLRDNQNTLYFGAGTRLSVL.

This clone is labeled as medium-sized. The gene names given are mouse names. With the read ending 1 residue before the CDR3 end, the germline J gene is used to fill in that end. The chain carries TRBV26 and TRBJ1-2; no reliable D call. V was shortened by 2 bases and J by 0 bases, with 4 bases between the two germline ends. Germline V gene data show CDR1 as KGHPV and CDR2 as FQNQEV (reference sequence). The CDR3 spans 13 residues. CDR3 bases read: TGTGCCAGCAGTCTGGGGCCAAACTCCGACTACACC. Its translation: CASSLGPNSDYT. The CDR3 in its entirety is CASSLGPNSDYTF.

The table lists this clone with a few counts. Gene labels here are mouse ones. The CDR3 extends 1 residue past the end of the read, so its final part is completed from the germline J gene. The V call is TRBV13-3, the J call TRBJ2-7; 12 bases match TRBD2. CDR1 and CDR2 (germline): NNHDY, SYVADS. Trimming removed 5 bases from V and 0 bases from J; junction bases left unmatched: 3. This CDR3 is 15 amino acids long. The CDR3 loop is CASRGLGGRSYEQYF. The sequenced CDR3 bases are TGTGCCAGCAGGGGACTGGGGGGTCGCTCCTATGAACAGTAC.

Concerning this clone: Germline and genes: mouse. The read gets to within 1 residue of the CDR3 end, and the germline J gene fills in the rest. V gene TRBV26 combines with J gene TRBJ1-3; D unresolved. The CDR3 is made up of 17 amino acids. V dropped 0 bases and J dropped 0 bases, with 12 bases sitting between them. In germline, CDR1 is KGHPV, CDR2 FQNQEV (reference sequence). Incomplete CDR3 DNA: TGTGCCAGCAGTCTGTCGTATCCACAAAATTCTGGAAATACGCTCTAT. The encoded protein is CASSLSYPQNSGNTLY. The whole CDR3 is CASSLSYPQNSGNTLYF.

About this clone: The gene symbols are mouse symbols. Read data end 1 residue before the CDR3 end; the end is taken from the germline J gene. This chain joins TRBV3 and TRBJ1-5; 9 bases are shared with TRBD1. This CDR3 spans 16 amino acids. Germline-derived CDR1 and CDR2 are SNHLY and FYNGKV (reference sequence). J gave up 0 bases and V 5 bases, and 5 bases lay outside the gene matches. CDR3 sequence reads: CASSPDRGDNNQAPLF. CDR3 DNA (partial): TGTGCCAGCAGCCCGGACAGGGGCGATAACAACCAGGCTCCGCTT.

By share of the sample, this clone is medium-sized. The gene symbols are mouse symbols. The read ends 1 residue shy of where the CDR3 ends; the end is completed using the germline J gene. The chain combines TRBV26 with TRBJ1-3; no definite D call. The V gene lost 3 bases and the J gene lost 0 bases, with 6 bases spanning the gap. Germline V lookup: CDR1 KGHPV, CDR2 FQNQEV (reference sequence). CDR3 length equals 14 residues. CDR3 DNA (partial): TGTGCCAGCAGTCTACCGGGTTCTGGAAATACGCTCTAT. This translates into CASSLPGSGNTLY. The complete CDR3 protein is CASSLPGSGNTLYF.

A remark on this clone: Gene labels here are mouse ones. The read falls 1 residue short of the CDR3 end, and the missing part is taken from the germline J gene. This chain links TRBV3 with TRBJ2-4, with 11 bases identical to TRBD1. J was trimmed by 0 bases and V by 5 bases; bases with no gene match: 7. CDR3 size: 17 residues. Germline CDR1 reads SNHLY; CDR2 reads FYNGKV (reference sequence). CDR3: CASSPHGTGGSQNTLYF. The covered CDR3 bases are TGTGCCAGCAGCCCTCACGGGACAGGGGGTAGTCAAAACACCTTGTAC.

By share, this clone ranks as medium-sized. Mouse gene names and germline throughout. Coverage ceases 1 residue before the CDR3 finishes, and the germline J gene fills in the end. The chain combines TRBV26 with TRBJ2-2; 11 bases align to TRBD1. Looked up from germline, CDR1 is KGHPV and CDR2 is FQNQEV (reference sequence). V lost 6 bases to trimming and J lost 5 bases; unmatched junction nucleotides: 5. The CDR3 sequence is 15 residues long. The CDR3 loop reads CASRRDRGGTGQLYF. CDR3 bases read: TGTGCCAGCAGACGGGACAGGGGGGGGACCGGGCAGCTCTAC.